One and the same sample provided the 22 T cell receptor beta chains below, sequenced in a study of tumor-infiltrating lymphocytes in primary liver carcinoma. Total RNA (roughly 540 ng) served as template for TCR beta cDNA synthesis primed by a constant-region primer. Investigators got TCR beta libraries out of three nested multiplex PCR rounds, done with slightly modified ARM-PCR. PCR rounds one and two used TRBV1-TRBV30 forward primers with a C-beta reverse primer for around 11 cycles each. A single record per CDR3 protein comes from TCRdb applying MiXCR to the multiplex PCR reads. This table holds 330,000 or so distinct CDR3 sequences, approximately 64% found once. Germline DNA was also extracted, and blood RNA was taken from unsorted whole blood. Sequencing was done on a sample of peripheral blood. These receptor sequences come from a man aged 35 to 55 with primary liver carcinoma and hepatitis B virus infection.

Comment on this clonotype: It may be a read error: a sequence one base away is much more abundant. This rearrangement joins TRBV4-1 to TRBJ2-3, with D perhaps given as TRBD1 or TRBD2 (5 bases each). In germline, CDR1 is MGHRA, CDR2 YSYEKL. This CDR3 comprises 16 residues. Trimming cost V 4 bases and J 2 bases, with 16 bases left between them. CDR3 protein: CASSRDGTLSTDTQYF. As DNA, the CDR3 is TGCGCCAGCAGCCGAGATGGGACGCTCTCCACAGATACGCAGTATTTT.

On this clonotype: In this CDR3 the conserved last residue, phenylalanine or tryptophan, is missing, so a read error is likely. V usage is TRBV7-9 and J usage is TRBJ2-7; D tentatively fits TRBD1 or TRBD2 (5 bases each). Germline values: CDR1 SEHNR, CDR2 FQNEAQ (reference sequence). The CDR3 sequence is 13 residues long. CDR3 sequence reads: CTSRVGTTYEQYS. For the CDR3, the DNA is TGTACCAGCAGAGTAGGGACGACCTACGAGCAGTACTCC.

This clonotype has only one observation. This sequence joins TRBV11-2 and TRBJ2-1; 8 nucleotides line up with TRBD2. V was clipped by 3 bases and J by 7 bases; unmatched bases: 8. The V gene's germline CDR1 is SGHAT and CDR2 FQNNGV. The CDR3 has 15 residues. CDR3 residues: CASSLGGTSINEQFF. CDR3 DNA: TGTGCCAGCAGCTTGGGAGGGACTAGTATAAATGAGCAGTTCTTC.

CDR3 sequence reads: CASSRDRGILEKNIQYF. The DNA for the CDR3 is TGTGCCAGCAGCCGGGACCGCGGTATACTAGAGAAAAACATTCAGTACTTC. The chain couples TRBV11-2 to TRBJ2-4; D could derive from TRBD1 or TRBD2 (5 bases each). V lost 5 bases and J 4 bases, leaving 21 bases between the germline ends. Germline V CDR1 and CDR2: SGHAT, FQNNGV. The CDR3 sequence is 17 residues long.

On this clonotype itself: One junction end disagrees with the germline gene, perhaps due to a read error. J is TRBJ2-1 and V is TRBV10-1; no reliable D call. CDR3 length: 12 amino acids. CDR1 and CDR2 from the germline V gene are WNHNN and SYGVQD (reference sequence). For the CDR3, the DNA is TGTGCCAGCGCCCTCACGAGTGGTGAGCAGTTCTTC. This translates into CASALTSGEQFF.

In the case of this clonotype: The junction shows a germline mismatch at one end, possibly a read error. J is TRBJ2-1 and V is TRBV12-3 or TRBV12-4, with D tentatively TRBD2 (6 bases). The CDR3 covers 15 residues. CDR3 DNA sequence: TGTACCAGCAGTGTGAATAGCGGCCCCTACAATGAGCAGTTCTTC. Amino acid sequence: CTSSVNSGPYNEQFF.

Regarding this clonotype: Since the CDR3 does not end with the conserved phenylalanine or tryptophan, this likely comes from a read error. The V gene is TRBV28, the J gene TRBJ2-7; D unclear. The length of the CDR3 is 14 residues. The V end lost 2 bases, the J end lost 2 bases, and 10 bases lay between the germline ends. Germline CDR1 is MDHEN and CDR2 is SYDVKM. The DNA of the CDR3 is TGTGCCAGCAGTTTAGAGGCCGCAGCCTACGAGCAGTACTCC. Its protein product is CASSLEAAAYEQYS.

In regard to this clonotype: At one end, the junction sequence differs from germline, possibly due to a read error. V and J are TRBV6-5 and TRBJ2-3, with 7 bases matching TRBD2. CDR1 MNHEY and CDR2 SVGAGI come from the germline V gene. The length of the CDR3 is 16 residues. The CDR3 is CTSSDITTSATDTQYF. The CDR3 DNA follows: TGTACCAGCAGCGACATAACTACTAGCGCAACAGATACGCAGTATTTT.

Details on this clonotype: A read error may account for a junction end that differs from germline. The CDR3 DNA sequence: TGTGCCGGCAGTAGGGTTCAGAACACTGAAGCTTTCTTT. Translated, it gives CAGSRVQNTEAFF. The genes are TRBV11-2 and TRBJ1-1; D ambiguous. The CDR3 loop spans 13 amino acids. The germline CDR1 and CDR2 sequences are SGHAT and FQNNGV.

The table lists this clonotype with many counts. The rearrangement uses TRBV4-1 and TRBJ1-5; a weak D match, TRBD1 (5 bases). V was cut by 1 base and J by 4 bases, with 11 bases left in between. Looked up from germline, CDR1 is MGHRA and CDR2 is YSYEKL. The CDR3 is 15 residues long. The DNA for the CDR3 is TGCGCCAGCAGCCAAGGAGGCAGGGAGAATCAGCCCCAGCATTTT. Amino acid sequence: CASSQGGRENQPQHF.

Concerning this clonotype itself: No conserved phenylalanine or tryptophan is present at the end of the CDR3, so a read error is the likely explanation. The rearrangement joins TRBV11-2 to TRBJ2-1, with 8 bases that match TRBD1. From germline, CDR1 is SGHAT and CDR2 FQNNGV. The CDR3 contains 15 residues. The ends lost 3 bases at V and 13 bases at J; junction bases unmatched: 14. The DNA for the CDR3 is TGTGCCAGCAGCTTTGTGGCAGGGGGCCAGTACGAACAGTTCATC. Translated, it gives CASSFVAGGQYEQFI.

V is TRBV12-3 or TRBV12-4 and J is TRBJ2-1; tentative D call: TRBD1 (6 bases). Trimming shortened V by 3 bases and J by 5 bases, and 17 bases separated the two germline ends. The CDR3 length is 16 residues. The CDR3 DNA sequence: TGTGCCAGCAGTTTTGTCAACAGGGATCCCCACAATGAGCAGTTCTTC. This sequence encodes CASSFVNRDPHNEQFF.

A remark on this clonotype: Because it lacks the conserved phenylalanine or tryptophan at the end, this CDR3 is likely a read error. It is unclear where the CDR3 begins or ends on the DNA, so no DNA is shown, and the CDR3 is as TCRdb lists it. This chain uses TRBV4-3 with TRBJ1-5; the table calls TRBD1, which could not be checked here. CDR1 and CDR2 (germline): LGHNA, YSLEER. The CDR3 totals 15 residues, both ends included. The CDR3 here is CASSQNPGDNQPQHS.

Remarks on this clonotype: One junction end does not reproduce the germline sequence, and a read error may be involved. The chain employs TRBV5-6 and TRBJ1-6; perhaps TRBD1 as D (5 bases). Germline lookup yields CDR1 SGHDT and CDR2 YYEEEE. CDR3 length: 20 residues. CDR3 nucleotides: TGTGCCAGCAGCTCCGGTATGTGGTTGGACACGTCGCTCGGTAATTCACCCCTCCAGTTT. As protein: CASSSGMWLDTSLGNSPLQF.

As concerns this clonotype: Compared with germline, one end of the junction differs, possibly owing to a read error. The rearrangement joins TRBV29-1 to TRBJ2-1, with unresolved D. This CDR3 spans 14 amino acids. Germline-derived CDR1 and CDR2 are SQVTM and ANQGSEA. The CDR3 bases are TGCAGCGGGCGTAAGAGATTATCCAACAATGGGCAGTTCTTC. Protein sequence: CSGRKRLSNNGQFF.

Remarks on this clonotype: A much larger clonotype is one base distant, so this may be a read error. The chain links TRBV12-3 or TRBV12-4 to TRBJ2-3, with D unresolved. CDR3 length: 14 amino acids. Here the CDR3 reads CAGSLLEGTDTQYF. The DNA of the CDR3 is TGTGCCGGCAGTTTATTAGAGGGCACAGATACGCAGTATTTT.

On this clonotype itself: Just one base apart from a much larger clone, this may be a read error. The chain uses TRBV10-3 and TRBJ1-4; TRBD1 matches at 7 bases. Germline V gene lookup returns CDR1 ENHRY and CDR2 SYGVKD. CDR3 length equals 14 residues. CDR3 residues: CVISARQGDEKLFF. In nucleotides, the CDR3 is TGTGTCATCAGTGCTCGTCAGGGGGATGAAAAACTGTTTTTT.

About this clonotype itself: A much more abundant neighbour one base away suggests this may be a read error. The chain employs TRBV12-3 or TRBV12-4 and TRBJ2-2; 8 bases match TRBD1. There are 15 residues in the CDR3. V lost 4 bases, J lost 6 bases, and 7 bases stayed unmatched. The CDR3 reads CASSSQGGEAGELFF. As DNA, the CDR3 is TGTGCCAGCAGTTCACAGGGGGGCGAGGCCGGGGAGCTGTTTTTT.

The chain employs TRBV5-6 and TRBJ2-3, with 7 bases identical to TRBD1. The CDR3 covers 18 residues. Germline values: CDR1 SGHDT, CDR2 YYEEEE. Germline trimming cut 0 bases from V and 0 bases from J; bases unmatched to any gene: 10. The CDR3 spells CASSLVPLLTGSTDTQYF. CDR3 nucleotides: TGTGCCAGCAGCTTGGTCCCCTTACTGACAGGGAGCACAGATACGCAGTATTTT.

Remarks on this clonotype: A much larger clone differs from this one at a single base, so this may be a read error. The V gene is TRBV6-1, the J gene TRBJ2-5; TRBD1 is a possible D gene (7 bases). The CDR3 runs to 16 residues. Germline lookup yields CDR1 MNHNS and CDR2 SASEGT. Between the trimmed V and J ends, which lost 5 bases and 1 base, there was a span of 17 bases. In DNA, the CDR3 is TGTGCCAGCAGTCACGGGACAGTGGGAGGCCAAGAGACCCAGTACTTC. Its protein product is CASSHGTVGGQETQYF.

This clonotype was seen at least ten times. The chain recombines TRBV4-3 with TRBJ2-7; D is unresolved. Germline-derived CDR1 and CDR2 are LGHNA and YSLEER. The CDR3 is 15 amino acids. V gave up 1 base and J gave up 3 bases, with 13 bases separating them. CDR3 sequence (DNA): TGCGCCAGCAGCCAAGTCATTGGGCCGGTCTACGAGCAGTACTTC. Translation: CASSQVIGPVYEQYF.

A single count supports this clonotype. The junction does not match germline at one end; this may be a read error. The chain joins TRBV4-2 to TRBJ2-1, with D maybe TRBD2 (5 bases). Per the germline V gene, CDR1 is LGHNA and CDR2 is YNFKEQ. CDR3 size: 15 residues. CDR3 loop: CASSHLAEGHNEQFF. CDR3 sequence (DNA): TGCGCCAGCAGCCACCTAGCAGAAGGGCACAATGAGCAGTTCTTC.